Following are 2 T cell receptor beta chains from one sample sequenced in a study of T cell repertoires in cytomegalovirus infection. Using its own MiXCR run on the reads, TCRdb lists one record per CDR3 protein. The data hold under 850,000 distinct CDR3 sequences, with 35% to 40% observed a single time. Specimen: PBMCs. The receptors here all came from a human donor in good health (CMV status not recorded). Some clones in this sample may be carry-over from other donors' samples.

J is TRBJ2-3 and V is TRBV28; maybe TRBD2 (7 bases). V was trimmed by 3 bases and J by 0 bases, leaving 13 bases between them. The CDR3 is 16 residues long. Germline V lookup: CDR1 MDHEN, CDR2 SYDVKM. CDR3 residues: CASSFHGGLSTDTQYF. The CDR3 nucleotides are TGTGCCAGCAGTTTTCACGGGGGGCTGAGCACAGATACGCAGTATTTT.

The chain carries TRBV7-9 and TRBJ1-4; 8 bases agree with TRBD1. CDR1 SEHNR and CDR2 FQNEAQ come from the germline V gene (reference sequence). Trimming removed 0 bases from V and 5 bases from J; junction bases left unmatched: 11. This CDR3 has 18 amino acids. CDR3 nucleotides: TGTGCCAGCAGCTTAGCGTCCAGGGGGCGTTTCAAGAATGAAAAACTGTTTTTT. It translates to CASSLASRGRFKNEKLFF. The full variable domain, in which reference TRBV7-9 and TRBJ1-4 provide the parts outside the CDR3, is DTGVSQNPRHKITKRGQNVTFRCDPISEHNRLYWYRQTLGQGPEFLTYFQNEAQLEKSRLLSDRFSAERPKGSFSTLEIQRTEQGDSAMYLCASSLASRGRFKNEKLFFGSGTQLSVL.